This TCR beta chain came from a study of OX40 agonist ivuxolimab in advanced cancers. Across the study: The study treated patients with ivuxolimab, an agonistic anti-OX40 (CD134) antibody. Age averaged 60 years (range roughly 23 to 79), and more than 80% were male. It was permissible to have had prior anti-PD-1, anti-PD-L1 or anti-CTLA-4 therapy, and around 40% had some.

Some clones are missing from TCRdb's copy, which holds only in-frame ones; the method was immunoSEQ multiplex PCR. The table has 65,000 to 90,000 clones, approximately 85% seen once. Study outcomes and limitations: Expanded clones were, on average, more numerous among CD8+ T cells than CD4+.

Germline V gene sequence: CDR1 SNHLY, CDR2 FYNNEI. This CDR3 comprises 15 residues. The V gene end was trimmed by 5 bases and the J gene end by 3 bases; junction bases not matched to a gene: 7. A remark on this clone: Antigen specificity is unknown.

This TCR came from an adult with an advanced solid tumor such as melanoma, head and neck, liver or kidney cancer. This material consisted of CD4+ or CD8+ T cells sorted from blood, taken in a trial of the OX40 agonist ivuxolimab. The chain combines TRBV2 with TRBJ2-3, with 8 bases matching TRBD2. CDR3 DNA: TGTGCCAGCAGTAGACGAAGCGGGAGTACAGATACGCAGTATTTT. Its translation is CASSRRSGSTDTQYF.